This T cell receptor beta chain comes out of a study of blood T cell repertoires in COVID-19. Study-wide context: PBMCs, B-cell-depleted T cells, or T cells were the source of the cDNA or gDNA that made up the material.

Libraries were prepared by immunoSEQ multiplex PCR; TCRdb keeps only in-frame clonotypes and omits some of them. Seen here are about 270,000 clones, more than 85% observed once, and the top ten hold roughly 2.9%. Living in 24 US areas, the participants were between roughly 18 and 90 years of age. V lost 4 bases and J lost 7; bases outside the gene matches: 6. The germline gives CDR1 LNHDA, CDR2 SQIVND (reference sequence). The CDR3 runs to 14 residues. The sequence was collected from a man in his forties who had been exposed to COVID-19. The sample consisted of PBMCs or T cells enriched from blood (not recorded which). V usage is TRBV19 and J usage is TRBJ2-3; 9 positions match TRBD2. CDR3 DNA sequence: TGTGCCAGTAGTACTAGCGGGAAATGGAATACGCAGTATTTT. This codes for CASSTSGKWNTQYF.